This T cell receptor (beta chain) was observed in a study of Graves' ophthalmopathy and Graves' hyperthyroidism. Germline lookup yields CDR1 SGHAT and CDR2 FQNNGV. This CDR3 has 16 residues. V shed 2 bases and J 6 bases; nucleotides not matched to a gene: 11. TCR beta CDR3 amplification used RNA transcripts. Amplification began with first-round RT-PCR using HTBI primers, then second-round multiplex PCR was performed. TCRdb processed the multiplex PCR reads anew with MiXCR; each CDR3 protein has one entry. The data contain about 1.2 million distinct CDR3 sequences, 35% to 45% of them singletons. In this sample, this clonotype turned up many times.

The chain links TRBV11-2 to TRBJ1-1; TRBD1 matches at 8 bases. The TCR comes from an adult man with Graves' hyperthyroidism. Sequencing was carried out using peripheral blood or thyroid tissue (not recorded which). In DNA form, the CDR3 reads TGTGCCAGCAGCTTAAGCCTCGTTACAGGGGGAGCTGAAGCTTTCTTT. Translation: CASSLSLVTGGAEAFF.